Listed below are T cell receptor beta chains from one sample, sequenced in a study of blood T cell repertoires in COVID-19. TCRdb keeps only in-frame clones here, not all; method: immunoSEQ multiplex PCR. The table records about 210,000 clones, around four fifths of them present only once. Source material: peripheral blood. The source is a man aged 55-75 years with COVID-19, enrolled during active disease. Both conserved end residues are part of each CDR3. The D gene is left open where the match is weak. Clone size, where shown, is once, few, many, or a class for clones that have expanded.

V gene	D gene	clone size	J gene	CDR3 protein	CDR3 DNA
TRBV5-4	TRBD1	-	TRBJ1-1	CASTLTTGGLTEAFF	TGTGCCAGCACCTTGACGACAGGGGGGCTCACTGAAGCTTTCTTT
TRBV19	TRBD1	-	TRBJ1-2	CASSKPRDRDANYGYTF	TGTGCCAGTAGTAAACCGAGAGACAGGGACGCTAACTATGGCTACACCTTC
TRBV5-4	TRBD1	-	TRBJ1-2	CASSLEPGQGRGYTF	TGTGCCAGCAGCTTGGAACCGGGACAGGGTCGAGGCTACACCTTC
TRBV27	-	-	TRBJ2-3	CASGGQFSTDTQYF	TGTGCCAGCGGAGGACAGTTTAGCACAGATACGCAGTATTTT
TRBV9	TRBD2	-	TRBJ2-2	CASSRQEGRGTGELFF	TGTGCCAGCAGCCGCCAGGAGGGGAGGGGCACCGGGGAGCTGTTTTTT
TRBV7-7	-	-	TRBJ2-2	CASSSGNTGELFF	TGTGCCAGCAGCTCCGGTAACACCGGGGAGCTGTTTTTT
TRBV19	-	-	TRBJ1-1	CASKGGNEAFF	TGTGCCAGTAAGGGAGGTAATGAAGCTTTCTTT
TRBV7-3	-	once	TRBJ2-1	CASSSQGAGKYNEQFF	TGTGCCAGCAGCTCCCAAGGGGCGGGGAAGTACAATGAGCAGTTCTTC
TRBV2	-	-	TRBJ2-2	CASHPATNTGELFF	TGTGCCAGCCACCCCGCTACGAACACCGGGGAGCTGTTTTTT
TRBV6-1	-	-	TRBJ1-5	CASSGPLDARGNQPQHF	TGTGCCAGCAGTGGACCACTAGACGCCCGGGGCAATCAGCCCCAGCATTTT
TRBV2	-	-	TRBJ1-2	CASSEGRYGYTF	TGTGCCAGCAGTGAAGGCAGATATGGCTACACCTTC
TRBV6-5	-	-	TRBJ1-4	CASSYSSAGEKLFF	TGTGCCAGCAGTTACTCGTCAGCGGGGGAAAAACTGTTTTTT
TRBV21-1	-	-	TRBJ1-4	CASKTAEEKLFF	TGTGCCAGCAAGACAGCTGAGGAAAAACTGTTTTTT
TRBV5-1	-	-	TRBJ2-1	CASSPRTTRSYNEQFF	TGCGCCAGCAGCCCCCGTACTACGCGCTCCTACAATGAGCAGTTCTTC
TRBV10-3	-	-	TRBJ1-5	CAISERALGGDSNQPQHF	TGTGCCATCAGTGAACGGGCCCTGGGGGGTGATAGCAATCAGCCCCAGCATTTT
TRBV20-1	-	-	TRBJ1-5	CSASPPGLSNQPQHF	TGCAGTGCTAGTCCCCCAGGGTTGAGCAATCAGCCCCAGCATTTT
TRBV23-1	-	-	TRBJ1-5	CASSHPLRGKESGQPQHF	TGCGCCAGCAGTCATCCCCTGCGGGGGAAGGAAAGTGGCCAGCCCCAGCATTTT
TRBV11-2	-	-	TRBJ2-7	CASSPRASGSYEQYF	TGTGCCAGCAGCCCTCGGGCAAGCGGCTCCTACGAGCAGTACTTC
TRBV19	TRBD2	-	TRBJ2-3	CASSMGSSGRRDTQYF	TGTGCCAGTAGTATGGGGTCTAGCGGGAGAAGGGATACGCAGTATTTT
TRBV10-1	-	-	TRBJ2-3	CASSRGWDTQYF	TGCGCCAGCAGCAGAGGGTGGGATACGCAGTATTTT
TRBV7-8	-	many	TRBJ2-7	CASSWDNYEQYF	TGTGCCAGCAGCTGGGACAACTACGAGCAGTACTTC
TRBV7-8	TRBD2	-	TRBJ2-7	CASSRGTSGTYEQYF	TGTGCCAGCAGCAGAGGGACTAGCGGGACCTACGAGCAGTACTTC
TRBV10-3	TRBD1	-	TRBJ1-5	CAISGRQGNNQPQHF	TGTGCCATCAGTGGGAGACAGGGGAACAATCAGCCCCAGCATTTT
TRBV7-3	-	few	TRBJ1-6	CATSQDIDSPLHF	TGTGCCACCTCGCAGGACATCGATTCACCCCTCCACTTT
TRBV19	-	-	TRBJ2-1	CASRPRGGGAYNEQFF	TGTGCCAGTAGACCGCGTGGAGGGGGCGCCTACAATGAGCAGTTCTTC
TRBV4-2	-	-	TRBJ2-1	CASSQDPFPSYNEQFF	TGTGCCAGCAGCCAAGATCCCTTCCCGTCCTACAATGAGCAGTTCTTC
TRBV19	TRBD2	-	TRBJ2-2	CASNRLAVNTGELFF	TGTGCCAGTAACAGGCTAGCGGTGAACACCGGGGAGCTGTTTTTT
TRBV9	TRBD2	-	TRBJ2-2	CASSVIAGGPGELFF	TGTGCCAGCAGCGTTATAGCGGGAGGACCCGGGGAGCTGTTTTTT
TRBV5-1	TRBD1	-	TRBJ1-6	CASSLAGTGDSPLHF	TGCGCCAGCAGCTTGGCCGGGACAGGGGATTCACCCCTCCACTTT
TRBV7-9	-	-	TRBJ2-7	CASSLFWEEQYF	TGTGCCAGCAGCTTATTTTGGGAGGAGCAGTACTTC
TRBV6-5	TRBD2	-	TRBJ2-1	CASSRTSGSPNEQFF	TGTGCCAGCAGTCGGACTAGCGGGAGTCCCAATGAGCAGTTCTTC
TRBV12-5	TRBD1	-	TRBJ2-7	CAASGQNYEQYF	TGTGCTGCGTCGGGACAGAACTACGAGCAGTACTTC
TRBV28	TRBD1	-	TRBJ1-5	CASIRPTGGLSNQPQHF	TGTGCCAGCATCCGACCGACAGGGGGCTTGAGCAATCAGCCCCAGCATTTT
TRBV6-5	-	-	TRBJ1-5	CASSYSQNYNQPQHF	TGTGCCAGCAGTTACAGTCAGAATTACAATCAGCCCCAGCATTTT
TRBV3-1/TRBV3-2	-	-	TRBJ2-7	CASSQAGYEQYF	TGTGCCAGCAGCCAAGCCGGCTACGAGCAGTACTTC
TRBV30	-	-	TRBJ2-3	CASSGSHTQYF	TGTGCCTCGTCCGGGAGTCATACGCAGTATTTT
TRBV29-1	TRBD2	-	TRBJ2-2	CSVLSAGGTGELFF	TGCAGCGTTCTTAGTGCGGGAGGAACCGGGGAGCTGTTTTTT
TRBV4-2	-	-	TRBJ1-1	CASSQEPMGDTEAFF	TGTGCCAGCAGCCAAGAACCGATGGGAGACACTGAAGCTTTCTTT
TRBV5-6	-	-	TRBJ2-1	CASSLKGTAEQFF	TGTGCCAGCAGCTTGAAAGGGACTGCCGAGCAGTTCTTC
TRBV4-1	-	few	TRBJ2-1	CASSQVGGLNEQFF	TGCGCCAGCAGCCAAGTGGGGGGGCTCAATGAGCAGTTCTTC
TRBV7-2	TRBD1	-	TRBJ2-7	CASSLLPGGNNEQYF	TGTGCCAGCAGCTTACTTCCAGGGGGCAATAACGAGCAGTACTTC
TRBV2	TRBD1	-	TRBJ1-1	CASGKGGEDTEAFF	TGTGCCAGCGGTAAAGGGGGCGAGGACACTGAAGCTTTCTTT
TRBV3-1/TRBV3-2	-	-	TRBJ1-2	CASRQGAYGYTF	TGTGCCAGCAGACAGGGAGCTTATGGCTACACCTTC
TRBV18	-	few	TRBJ2-7	CASSHGTSYEQYF	TGTGCCAGCTCACACGGGACATCTTACGAGCAGTACTTC
TRBV18	-	-	TRBJ1-1	CASSPPARASEAFF	TGTGCCAGCTCACCACCGGCCAGGGCATCTGAAGCTTTCTTT
TRBV2	-	-	TRBJ2-3	CASRGDTYSTDTQYF	TGTGCCAGCAGAGGGGATACCTATAGCACAGATACGCAGTATTTT
TRBV10-3	-	few	TRBJ1-5	CAIHGEVDQPQHF	TGTGCCATACACGGGGAGGTCGATCAGCCCCAGCATTTT
TRBV5-1	-	-	TRBJ1-2	CASSLDAGGPGGDGYTF	TGCGCCAGCAGCTTGGATGCCGGCGGGCCGGGCGGGGATGGCTACACCTTC
TRBV2	-	-	TRBJ2-6	CAAANSGANVLTF	TGTGCCGCAGCGAACTCTGGGGCCAACGTCCTGACTTTC
TRBV27	TRBD2	once	TRBJ2-1	CASSYWGLAGGNEQFF	TGTGCCAGCAGTTATTGGGGACTAGCGGGAGGGAATGAGCAGTTCTTC
TRBV27	-	once	TRBJ2-5	CASSSIHLQETQYF	TGTGCCAGCAGCTCTATTCATCTCCAAGAGACCCAGTACTTC